This T cell receptor (beta chain) was captured in a study of T cell repertoires in cytomegalovirus infection. MiXCR, run by TCRdb on the reads, gives a single entry per CDR3 protein. The table shows roughly 350,000 distinct CDR3 sequences, with about 35% occurring only once. Comment on this clonotype: What it binds is unknown.

This TCR was recovered from a human donor in good health (CMV status not recorded). Some clones in this sample may be carry-over from other donors' samples. This specimen consisted of cultured PBMCs, obtained from culture after CMV antigen stimulation.

The CDR3 here is CASSLTGQKTDTQYF. For the CDR3, the DNA is TGTGCCAGCAGCCTAACGGGCCAAAAAACAGATACGCAGTATTTT. V is TRBV7-8 and J is TRBJ2-3; no reliable D call. The ends were cut back, 5 bases at V and 3 bases at J, with 15 bases in the middle. Germline CDR1 SGHVS, CDR2 FQNEAQ. CDR3 length: 15 amino acids.